This TCR beta chain was recovered during a study of CD8 T cells in ankylosing spondylitis. This clonotype was observed at least ten times. Its specificity is not known. Germline CDR1 reads PRHDT; CDR2 reads FYEKMQ (reference sequence). Unmatched junction bases numbered 4, after V lost 5 bases and J lost 2 bases. This CDR3 comprises 16 residues. One entry per CDR3 protein results from TCRdb running MiXCR on the 5' RACE reads. The sample yields 500,000 or so distinct CDR3 sequences, 5.3% seen once. Study-wide points: What seemed typical of ankylosing spondylitis blood was a TCR beta motif built from about 8 highly homologous variants.

This chain uses TRBV13 with TRBJ2-4; 12 bases match TRBD2. Sequenced input: blood, either unsorted or a sorted T cell fraction (not recorded which). The sequence was obtained from a male donor with ankylosing spondylitis. The CDR3 DNA follows: TGTGCCAGCAGCCCTAGCGGGAGGGCCTCCAAAAACATTCAGTACTTC. Amino acid sequence: CASSPSGRASKNIQYF.